This entry lists 2 T cell receptor beta chains sequenced from one sample in a study of post-analysis software for immune sequencing data. Which antigens these TCRs recognize remains unknown. cDNA libraries of TCR beta carried unique molecular identifiers. MiXCR was run by TCRdb on the PCR reads, yielding one entry per CDR3 protein. The profile covers roughly 410,000 distinct CDR3 sequences, with approximately 33% appearing a single time and about an eighth taken by the ten largest. Study findings and constraints: Patients carried five TRBV segments more frequently than controls did, and TRBV5-6, TRBV5-1 and TRBV20-1 were among them.

Material: blood. These TCRs come from a girl aged 10 to 17 with multiple sclerosis.

This chain uses TRBV7-2 with TRBJ2-5; no clear D gene. V was clipped by 1 base and J by 9 bases, with 6 bases between them. This CDR3 spans 11 amino acids. CDR1 is SGHTA, CDR2 FQGNSA, per germline. The CDR3 DNA is TGTGCCAGCAGCTTAGAATGGGCCCAGTACTTC. It encodes CASSLEWAQYF.

The rearrangement links TRBV9 to TRBJ2-1; D not resolved. Germline V gives CDR1 SGDLS, CDR2 YYNGEE. V lost 4 bases and J lost 10, with 15 bases in between. This CDR3 region has 13 residues. In nucleotides, the CDR3 is TGTGCCAGCAGCCCCGGTGATGGGCGGGAGCAGTTCTTC. Translating it yields CASSPGDGREQFF.